The 14 T cell receptor beta chains below were found in one sample sequenced in a study of blood T cell repertoires in COVID-19. Sequencing used immunoSEQ multiplex PCR; TCRdb keeps in-frame clones, though not all of them. The table lists roughly 180,000 clones, about nine tenths of them singletons. The material sequenced was PBMCs or T cells enriched from blood (not recorded which). Receptor source: a woman in her thirties who had recovered from COVID-19.

This chain joins TRBV12-5 and TRBJ2-7; D is uncertain. The CDR3 runs to 13 residues. CDR1 and CDR2 (germline): LGHNT, FRNRAP. Trimming took 2 bases from V and 0 from J, leaving 5 bases between them. This CDR3 is CASGLFSSYEQYF. Written as DNA, the CDR3 is TGTGCTAGTGGTTTGTTTAGCTCCTACGAGCAGTACTTC.

The V call is TRBV29-1, the J call TRBJ2-2, with TRBD2 identical over 8 bases. The CDR3 sequence is 15 residues long. Germline V gives CDR1 SQVTM, CDR2 ANQGSEA. Trimming removed 2 bases from V and 4 bases from J; junction bases left unmatched: 6. The CDR3 region has the DNA TGCAGCGTTGAAAGGGGCGGGGGGCGCACCGGGGAGCTGTTTTTT. Its protein is CSVERGGGRTGELFF.

The chain joins TRBV20-1 to TRBJ2-2; 7 bases line up with TRBD2. With V trimmed by 3 bases and J by 3 bases, 10 bases remained unmatched. Germline V gives CDR1 DFQATT, CDR2 SNEGSKA (reference sequence). The CDR3 totals 16 residues. CDR3 nucleotides: TGCAGTGCTAGTTCTTCCGGACTAGGGCACACCGGGGAGCTGTTTTTT. The encoded protein is CSASSSGLGHTGELFF.

The chain carries TRBV7-9 and TRBJ2-3; 7 bases agree with TRBD2. Germline loops: CDR1 SEHNR, CDR2 FQNEAQ (reference sequence). The length of the CDR3 is 17 residues. V shed 5 bases, J shed 2 bases, and the junction held 13 bases outside the gene matches. CDR3 DNA sequence: TGTGCCAGCAGCCCCAGGTCGGGGGGAGAATACACAGATACGCAGTATTTT. Translating gives CASSPRSGGEYTDTQYF. The full variable domain, in which reference TRBV7-9 and TRBJ2-3 provide the parts outside the CDR3, is DTGVSQNPRHKITKRGQNVTFRCDPISEHNRLYWYRQTLGQGPEFLTYFQNEAQLEKSRLLSDRFSAERPKGSFSTLEIQRTEQGDSAMYLCASSPRSGGEYTDTQYFGPGTRLTVL.

The rearrangement uses TRBV6-2 or TRBV6-3 and TRBJ2-3; 11 bases line up with TRBD2. With V trimmed by 6 bases and J by 2 bases, 7 bases remained unmatched. The CDR3 sequence is 16 residues long. In germline, CDR1 is MNHEY, CDR2 SVGEGT. This CDR3 reads CASSFTSGGHTDTQYF. The CDR3 coding sequence is TGTGCCAGCAGCTTCACTAGCGGGGGACACACAGATACGCAGTATTTT.

The V and J genes are TRBV4-3 and TRBJ1-1; a weak D match, TRBD1 (6 bases). This CDR3 comprises 13 residues. Per germline, CDR1 LGHNA and CDR2 YSLEER. Trimming took 4 bases from V and 1 from J, leaving 7 bases between them. The DNA of the CDR3 is TGCGCCAGCAGCCCGACAGGGAACACTGAAGCTTTCTTT. It yields the protein CASSPTGNTEAFF.

The chain is built from TRBV27 and TRBJ1-1; D call uncertain. The CDR3 covers 15 residues. The V gene lost 2 bases and the J gene lost 5 bases, with 15 bases spanning the gap. Germline lookup yields CDR1 MNHEY and CDR2 SMNVEV (reference sequence). The CDR3 nucleotides read TGTGCCAGCAGTTTAGGGCAGGTAACTTGGACTGAAGCTTTCTTT. Translation: CASSLGQVTWTEAFF.

This chain joins TRBV27 and TRBJ1-1; D gene ambiguous. The V gene's germline CDR1 is MNHEY and CDR2 SMNVEV (reference sequence). V gave up 4 bases and J gave up 2 bases, with 11 bases separating them. This CDR3 has 14 residues. The CDR3 reads CASSSRRINTEAFF. CDR3 coding DNA: TGTGCCAGCAGTTCGCGGCGGATTAACACTGAAGCTTTCTTT.

The rearrangement uses TRBV27 and TRBJ1-2, with D perhaps matching TRBD1 (6 bases). Trimming cost V 3 bases and J 3 bases, with 11 bases left between them. The CDR3 totals 14 residues. The germline V gene encodes CDR1 MNHEY and CDR2 SMNVEV (reference sequence). CDR3 DNA: TGTGCCAGCAGTTTTCGACAGGACTACTATGGCTACACCTTC. Protein product: CASSFRQDYYGYTF.

This chain uses TRBV6-2 or TRBV6-3 with TRBJ1-2; TRBD1 agrees at 8 bases. The V gene's germline CDR1 is MNHEY and CDR2 SVGEGT. The CDR3 has 15 residues. The ends lost 5 bases at V and 4 bases at J; junction bases unmatched: 9. The CDR3 region has the DNA TGTGCCAGCAGTATCAACCTGGGGACAGGCTATGGCTACACCTTC. Translated, it gives CASSINLGTGYGYTF.

The chain has TRBV9 and TRBJ1-1; tentatively, D is TRBD1 (5 bases). This CDR3 region has 15 residues. Germline V CDR1 and CDR2: SGDLS, YYNGEE. The ends were cut back, 0 bases at V and 3 bases at J, with 12 bases in the middle. The CDR3 spells CASSVVSGLDTEAFF. CDR3 in DNA: TGTGCCAGCAGCGTAGTATCAGGGTTGGACACTGAAGCTTTCTTT.

This rearrangement joins TRBV12-3 or TRBV12-4 to TRBJ1-1; TRBD1 agrees at 8 bases. The CDR3 has 13 residues. Unmatched junction bases numbered 6, after V lost 6 bases and J lost 6 bases. The CDR3 DNA sequence: TGTGCCAGCAGCCTTGGACAGGGTCCTGAAGCTTTCTTT. It translates to CASSLGQGPEAFF.

This chain links TRBV4-1 with TRBJ1-5; D remains ambiguous. The CDR3 contains 14 residues. Per germline, CDR1 MGHRA and CDR2 YSYEKL. Trimming stripped 0 bases from V and 8 bases from J, with 11 bases between. This CDR3 reads CASSQDQFQKPQHF. The CDR3 DNA reads as TGCGCCAGCAGCCAAGATCAATTCCAGAAGCCCCAGCATTTT.

V and J are TRBV27 and TRBJ2-5, with TRBD1 identical over 7 bases. Germline loops: CDR1 MNHEY, CDR2 SMNVEV (reference sequence). This CDR3 spans 14 amino acids. The V and J ends lost 5 bases and 2 bases, in that order; junction bases with no gene match: 5. CDR3: CASSPRTGQETQYF. The CDR3 DNA sequence: TGTGCCAGCAGTCCACGGACAGGACAAGAGACCCAGTACTTC.